This T cell receptor beta chain was obtained from a study of cytomegalovirus exposure and HLA in healthy donors. Use of 60 Vbeta and 13 Jbeta primers characterized the PCR. The assay was immunoSEQ multiplex PCR, and TCRdb's table has in-frame clones only and misses some. This sample contains 130,000 or so clones. From germline, CDR1 is SGHDT and CDR2 YYEEEE. J was trimmed by 5 bases and V by 4 bases; bases with no gene match: 10. CDR3 length equals 15 residues. The sample was PBMCs. The V call is TRBV5-6, the J call TRBJ2-7, with 9 bases aligning to TRBD2. This TCR was sampled from a woman in her 40s in good health and CMV-seropositive. The CDR3 loop reads CASSLAVSGRDEQYF. The CDR3 bases are TGTGCCAGCAGCCTCGCGGTTAGCGGGAGAGACGAGCAGTACTTC.